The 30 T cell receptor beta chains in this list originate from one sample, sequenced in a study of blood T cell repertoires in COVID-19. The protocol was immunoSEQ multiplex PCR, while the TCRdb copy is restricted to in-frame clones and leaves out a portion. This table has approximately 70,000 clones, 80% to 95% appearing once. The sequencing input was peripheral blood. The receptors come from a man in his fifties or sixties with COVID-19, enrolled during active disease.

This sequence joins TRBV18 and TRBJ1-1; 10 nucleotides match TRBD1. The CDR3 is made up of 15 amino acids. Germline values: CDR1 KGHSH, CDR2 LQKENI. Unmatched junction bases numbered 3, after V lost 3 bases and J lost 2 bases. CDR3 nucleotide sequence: TGTGCCAGCTCACCGGGACAGGGGCGTAACACTGAAGCTTTCTTT. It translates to CASSPGQGRNTEAFF.

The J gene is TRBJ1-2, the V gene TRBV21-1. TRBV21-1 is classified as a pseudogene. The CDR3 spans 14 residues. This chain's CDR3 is CASSPQGSSGGYTF. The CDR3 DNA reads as TGTGCCAGCAGCCCTCAAGGTTCCTCCGGGGGCTACACCTTC.

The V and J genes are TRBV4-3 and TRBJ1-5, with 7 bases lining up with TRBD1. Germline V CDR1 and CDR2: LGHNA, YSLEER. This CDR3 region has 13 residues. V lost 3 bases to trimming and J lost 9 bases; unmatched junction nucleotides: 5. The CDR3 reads CASSQSRGWPQHF. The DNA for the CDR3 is TGCGCCAGCAGCCAGAGCAGGGGGTGGCCCCAGCATTTT.

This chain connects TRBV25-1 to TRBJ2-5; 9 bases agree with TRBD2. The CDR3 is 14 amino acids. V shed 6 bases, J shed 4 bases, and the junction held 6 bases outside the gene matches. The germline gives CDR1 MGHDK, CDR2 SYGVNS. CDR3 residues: CASRVSGSGETQYF. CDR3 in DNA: TGTGCCAGCAGGGTTAGCGGGAGCGGAGAGACCCAGTACTTC. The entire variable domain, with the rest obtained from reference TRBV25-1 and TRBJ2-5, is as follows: EADIYQTPRYLVIGTGKKITLECSQTMGHDKMYWYQQDPGMELHLIHYSYGVNSTEKGDLSSESTVSRIRTEHFPLTLESARPSHTSQYLCASRVSGSGETQYFGPGTRLLVL.

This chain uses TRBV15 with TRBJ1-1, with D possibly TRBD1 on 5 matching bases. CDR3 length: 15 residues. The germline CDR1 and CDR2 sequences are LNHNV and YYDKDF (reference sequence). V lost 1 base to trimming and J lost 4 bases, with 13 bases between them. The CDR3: CATSRVSREATEAFF. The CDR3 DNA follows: TGTGCCACCAGCAGAGTTAGCAGGGAGGCCACTGAAGCTTTCTTT.

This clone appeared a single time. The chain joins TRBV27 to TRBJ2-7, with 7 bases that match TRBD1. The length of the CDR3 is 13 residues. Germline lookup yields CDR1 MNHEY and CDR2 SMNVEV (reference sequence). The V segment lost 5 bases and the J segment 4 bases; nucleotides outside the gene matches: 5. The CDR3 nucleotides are TGTGCCAGCAGTCACGGGACAGAGTACGAGCAGTACGTC. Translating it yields CASSHGTEYEQYV.

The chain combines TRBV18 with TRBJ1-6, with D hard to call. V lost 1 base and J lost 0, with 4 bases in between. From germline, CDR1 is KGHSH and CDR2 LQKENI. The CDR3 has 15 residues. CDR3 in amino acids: CASSPQSSYNSPLHF. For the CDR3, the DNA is TGTGCCAGCTCACCACAGAGCTCCTATAATTCACCCCTCCACTTT.

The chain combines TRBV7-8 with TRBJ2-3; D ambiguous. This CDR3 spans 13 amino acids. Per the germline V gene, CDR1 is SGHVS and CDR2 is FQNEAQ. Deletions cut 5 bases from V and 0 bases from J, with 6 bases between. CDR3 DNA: TGTGCCAGCAGCCTCGGTAGCACAGATACGCAGTATTTT. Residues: CASSLGSTDTQYF.

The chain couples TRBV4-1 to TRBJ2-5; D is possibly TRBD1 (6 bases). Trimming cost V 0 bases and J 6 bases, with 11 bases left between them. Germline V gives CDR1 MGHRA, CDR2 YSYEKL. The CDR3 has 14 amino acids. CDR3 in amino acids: CASSQDSQGKTQYF. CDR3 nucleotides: TGCGCCAGCAGCCAAGATAGTCAGGGGAAGACCCAGTACTTC.

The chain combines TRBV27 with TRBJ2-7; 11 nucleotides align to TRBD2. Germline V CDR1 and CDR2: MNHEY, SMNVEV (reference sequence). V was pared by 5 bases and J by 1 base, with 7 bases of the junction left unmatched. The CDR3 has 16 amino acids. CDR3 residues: CASSRLAGGVSYEQYF. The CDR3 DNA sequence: TGTGCCAGCAGTCGCCTAGCGGGAGGAGTGTCCTACGAGCAGTACTTC.

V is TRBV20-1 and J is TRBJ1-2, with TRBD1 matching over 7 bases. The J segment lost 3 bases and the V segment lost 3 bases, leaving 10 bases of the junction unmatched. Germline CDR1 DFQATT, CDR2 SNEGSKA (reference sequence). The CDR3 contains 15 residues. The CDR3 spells CSASRSPGTDYGYTF. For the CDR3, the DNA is TGCAGTGCTAGTAGGAGTCCCGGGACAGACTATGGCTACACCTTC.

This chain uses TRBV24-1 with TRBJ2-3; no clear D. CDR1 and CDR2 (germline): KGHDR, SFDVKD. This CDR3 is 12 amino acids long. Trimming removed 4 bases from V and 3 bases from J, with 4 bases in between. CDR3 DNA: TGTGCCACCAGTGAGCGGACAGATACGCAGTATTTT. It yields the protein CATSERTDTQYF.

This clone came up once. DNA for the CDR3: TGTGCCAGCAGGCCGATAGCGGGCGGGCGGGAGACCCAGTACTTC. It translates to CASRPIAGGRETQYF. The chain links TRBV28 to TRBJ2-5; 7 bases match TRBD2. V lost 6 bases to trimming and J lost 5 bases; unmatched junction nucleotides: 12. The CDR3 is 15 amino acids. CDR1 is MDHEN, CDR2 SYDVKM, per germline. The full variable domain, in which reference TRBV28 and TRBJ2-5 provide the parts outside the CDR3, is DVKVTQSSRYLVKRTGEKVFLECVQDMDHENMFWYRQDPGLGLRLIYFSYDVKMKEKGDIPEGYSVSREKKERFSLILESASTNQTSMYLCASRPIAGGRETQYFGPGTRLLVL.

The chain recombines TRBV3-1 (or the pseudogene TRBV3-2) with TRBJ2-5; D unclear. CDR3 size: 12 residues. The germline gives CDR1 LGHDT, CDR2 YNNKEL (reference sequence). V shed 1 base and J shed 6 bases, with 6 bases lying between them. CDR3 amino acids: CASSQGEKTQYF. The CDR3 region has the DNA TGTGCCAGCAGCCAAGGAGAAAAGACCCAGTACTTC.

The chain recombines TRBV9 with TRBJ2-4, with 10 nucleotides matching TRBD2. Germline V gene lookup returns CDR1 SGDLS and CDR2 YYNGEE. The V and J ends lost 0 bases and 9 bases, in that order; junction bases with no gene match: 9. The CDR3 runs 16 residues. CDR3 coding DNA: TGTGCCAGCAGCGTAGATCTAGCGGGAGATTCAGGCATTCAGTACTTC. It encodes CASSVDLAGDSGIQYF.

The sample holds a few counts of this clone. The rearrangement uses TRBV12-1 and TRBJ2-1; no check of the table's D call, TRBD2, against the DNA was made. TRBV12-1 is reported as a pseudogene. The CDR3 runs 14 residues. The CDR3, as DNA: TGTGCCAGCAGATGGCGGGAGAAGTGGAATGAGCAGTTCTTC. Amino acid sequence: CASRWREKWNEQFF.

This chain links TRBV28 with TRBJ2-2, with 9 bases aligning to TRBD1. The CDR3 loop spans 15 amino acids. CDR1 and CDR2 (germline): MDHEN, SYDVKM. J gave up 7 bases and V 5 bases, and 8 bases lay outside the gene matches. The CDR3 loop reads CASSPTGTGYGELFF. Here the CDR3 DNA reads TGTGCCAGCAGTCCAACCGGGACAGGGTACGGGGAGCTGTTTTTT.

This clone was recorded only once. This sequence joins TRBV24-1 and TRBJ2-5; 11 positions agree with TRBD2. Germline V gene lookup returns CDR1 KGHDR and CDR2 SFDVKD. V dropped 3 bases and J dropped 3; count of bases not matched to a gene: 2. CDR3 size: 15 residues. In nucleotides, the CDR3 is TGTGCCACCAGTGATCCGACTAGCGGGAAAGAGACCCAGTACTTC. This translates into CATSDPTSGKETQYF.

The CDR3 region has the DNA TGCGCCAGCAGCAGGCGACATCAAGAGACCCAGTACTTC. Encoded protein: CASSRRHQETQYF. This rearrangement joins TRBV4-1 to TRBJ2-5; D not resolved. Germline values: CDR1 MGHRA, CDR2 YSYEKL. The V end lost 5 bases, the J end lost 2 bases, and 9 bases lay between the germline ends. The CDR3 covers 13 residues.

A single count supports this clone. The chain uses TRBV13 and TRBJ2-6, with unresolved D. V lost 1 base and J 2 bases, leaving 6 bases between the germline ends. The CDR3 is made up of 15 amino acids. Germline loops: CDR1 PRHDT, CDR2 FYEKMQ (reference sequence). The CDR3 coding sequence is TGTGCCAGCAGCTTAGCCAGGACTGGGGCCAACGTCCTGACTTTC. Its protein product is CASSLARTGANVLTF.

DNA for the CDR3: TGTGCCTGGAGTGTTAAGGGGGCCTACGAGCAGTACGTC. It codes for CAWSVKGAYEQYV. V usage is TRBV30 and J usage is TRBJ2-7, with D possibly being TRBD1 (6 bases). V lost 0 bases to trimming and J lost 2 bases, with 8 bases between them. The CDR3 runs 13 residues. Germline-derived CDR1 and CDR2 are GTSNPN and SVGIG (reference sequence).

CDR3 sequence: CASSEAGQQNQPQHF. DNA of the CDR3: TGTGCCAGCAGTGAAGCCGGACAGCAGAATCAGCCCCAGCATTTT. This chain uses TRBV6-1 with TRBJ1-5, with TRBD1 as a possible D gene (6 bases). V was cut by 0 bases and J by 4 bases, with 10 bases left in between. CDR3 size: 15 residues. Per germline, CDR1 MNHNS and CDR2 SASEGT.

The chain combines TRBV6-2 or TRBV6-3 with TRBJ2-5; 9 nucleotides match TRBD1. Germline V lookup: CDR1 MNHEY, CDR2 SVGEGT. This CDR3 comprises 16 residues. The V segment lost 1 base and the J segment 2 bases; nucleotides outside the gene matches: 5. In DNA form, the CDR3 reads TGTGCCAGCAGTTACTTGGGGACAGGGATACAAGAGACCCAGTACTTC. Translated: CASSYLGTGIQETQYF.

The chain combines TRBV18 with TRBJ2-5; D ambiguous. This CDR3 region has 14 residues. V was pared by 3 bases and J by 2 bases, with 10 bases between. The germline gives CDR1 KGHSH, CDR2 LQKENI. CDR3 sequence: CASSPSWQQETQYF. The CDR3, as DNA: TGTGCCAGCTCACCCTCGTGGCAGCAAGAGACCCAGTACTTC.

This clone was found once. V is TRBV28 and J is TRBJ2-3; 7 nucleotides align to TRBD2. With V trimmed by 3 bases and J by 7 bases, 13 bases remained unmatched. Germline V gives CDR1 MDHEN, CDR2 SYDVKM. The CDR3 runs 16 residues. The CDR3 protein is CASSFEASGSPYTQYF. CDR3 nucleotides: TGTGCCAGCAGTTTCGAGGCTAGCGGCTCTCCCTATACGCAGTATTTT.

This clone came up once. CDR3: CASSAQLAGDDEQFF. For the CDR3, the DNA is TGTGCCAGTAGTGCTCAACTAGCGGGAGACGATGAGCAGTTCTTC. The V call is TRBV19, the J call TRBJ2-1; the match to TRBD2 covers 11 bases. From germline, CDR1 is LNHDA and CDR2 SQIVND (reference sequence). J was trimmed by 8 bases and V by 5 bases; bases with no gene match: 8. This CDR3 has 15 residues.

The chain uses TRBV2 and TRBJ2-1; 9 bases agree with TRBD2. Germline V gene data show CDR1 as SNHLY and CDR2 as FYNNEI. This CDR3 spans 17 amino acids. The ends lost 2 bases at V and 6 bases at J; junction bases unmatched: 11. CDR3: CASSERLAGSLFNEQFF. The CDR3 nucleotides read TGTGCCAGCAGTGAACGGCTAGCGGGGTCCCTCTTCAATGAGCAGTTCTTC.

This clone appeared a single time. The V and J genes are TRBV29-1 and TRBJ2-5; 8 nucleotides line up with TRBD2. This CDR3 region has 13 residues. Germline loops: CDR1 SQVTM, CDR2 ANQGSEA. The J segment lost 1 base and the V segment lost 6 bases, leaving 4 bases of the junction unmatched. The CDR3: CSVTLAAQETQYF. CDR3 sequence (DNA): TGCAGCGTCACACTAGCGGCCCAAGAGACCCAGTACTTC.

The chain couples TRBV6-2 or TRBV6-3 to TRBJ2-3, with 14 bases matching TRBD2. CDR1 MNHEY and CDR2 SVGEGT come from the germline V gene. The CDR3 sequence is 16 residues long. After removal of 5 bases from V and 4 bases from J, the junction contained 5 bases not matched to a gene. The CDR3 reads CASSKGLAGVSDTQYF. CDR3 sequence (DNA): TGTGCCAGCAGTAAGGGACTAGCGGGAGTATCAGATACGCAGTATTTT.

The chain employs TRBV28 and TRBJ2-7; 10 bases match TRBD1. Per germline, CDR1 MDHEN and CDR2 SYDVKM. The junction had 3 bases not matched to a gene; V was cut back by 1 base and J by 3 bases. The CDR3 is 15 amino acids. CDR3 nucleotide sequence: TGTGCCAGCAGTTTATCGACAGGGGGCGTCTACGAGCAGTACTTC. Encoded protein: CASSLSTGGVYEQYF.